This TCR beta chain appears in the sequencing data of a study of shared clonotypes between healthy human individuals. Germline values: CDR1 KGHSH, CDR2 LQKENI. The CDR3 contains 16 residues. V lost 5 bases and J lost 5, with 18 bases in between. Caucasian adults living in Nashville, Tennessee, provided all samples. Memory CD4+ cells were the fraction left after CD45RA+ naive selection. Original processing methods: For the immunoSEQ data, sequences were junction-only without quality scores, so filtering differed. The repertoire was sequenced with immunoSEQ multiplex PCR; TCRdb's copy has only in-frame clones and lacks some. V and J calls and clone size come straight from that table; D and trimming were deduced from the DNA. This sample has 600,000 to 800,000 clones, with roughly 72% found just once. Study-level results: Naive subsets typically showed greater estimated richness than memory subsets.

A remark on this clone: Its antigen is unknown.

The material sequenced was memory CD4+ T cells sorted from blood. Noted subset: CD45RA-negative fraction. This TCR was sampled from a woman in her twenties or thirties in good health. The V and J genes are TRBV18 and TRBJ1-4; D unclear. CDR3 region: CASSSWRQTVNEKLFF. In DNA, the CDR3 is TGTGCCAGCTCAAGTTGGCGCCAGACCGTCAATGAAAAACTGTTTTTT.